The present TCR beta chain was sequenced within a study of T cells in Graves' hyperthyroidism and ophthalmopathy. Study information: It was at initial diagnosis, before any treatment, that peripheral blood was collected.

Thyroid ultrasound and orbital computed tomography, with clinical symptoms and serum thyroxine and TRAb, informed diagnoses. It was at first hyperthyroidism diagnosis, before any ophthalmopathy symptoms, that the blood sample was taken. Cells are PBMCs isolated from over 7.5 ml of fresh blood. Germline CDR1 reads MNHEY; CDR2 reads SVGAGI. V lost 2 bases and J lost 8, with 9 bases in between. This CDR3 spans 12 amino acids. Using RNA transcripts as the source, TCR beta CDR3 regions were amplified. In the first-round RT-PCR of the TCR CDR3, the HTBI primer set was used. TCRdb re-called the multiplex PCR reads with MiXCR, one entry per CDR3 protein. There are about 300,000 distinct CDR3 sequences in the sample; 20% to 25% occur only once, and about 25% lies in the top ten. The table lists this clonotype with many counts.

Sequenced: blood. This TCR came from a man aged 40-49 years with Graves' hyperthyroidism that later progressed to Graves' ophthalmopathy. J is TRBJ1-1 and V is TRBV6-5; no definite D call. The CDR3 nucleotides read TGTGCCAGCAGTTACGGCCTCCAAGAAGCTTTCTTT. It is translated as CASSYGLQEAFF.